The rows below give T cell receptor beta chains drawn from one sample of a study of blood T cell repertoires in COVID-19. Using immunoSEQ multiplex PCR, the repertoire was profiled, and TCRdb retains in-frame clones only, with some absent. The sample shows tens of thousands of clones, around 85% of them seen only once. Specimen: peripheral blood. The origin of the receptors is a human donor with acute or convalescent COVID-19. The donor label of this sample is uncertain. CDR3s include the opening cysteine and the closing phenylalanine or tryptophan. The D gene is left open where the match is weak. Expanded clones are given a class, and other clones once, few, many or no size at all.

>NA|NA|TRBJ2-2|TRBV2|14
CASFSGGDAGELFF
TGTGCCAGCTTTAGCGGTGGGGACGCCGGGGAGCTGTTTTTT
>NA|NA|TRBJ2-2|TRBV6-6|13
CASRIHRPGELFF
TGTGCCAGCAGGATACACAGGCCCGGGGAGCTGTTTTTT
>NA|NA|TRBJ2-1|TRBV7-9|16
CASSFRGKEEFNEQFF
TGTGCCAGCAGCTTCCGGGGGAAGGAAGAATTCAATGAGCAGTTCTTC
>NA|TRBD1|TRBJ2-1|TRBV4-2|15
CASSQDRGLYNEQFF
TGTGCCAGCAGCCAGGACAGGGGACTCTACAATGAGCAGTTCTTC
>NA|TRBD2|TRBJ2-3|TRBV10-1|14
CASSDGGGTDTQYF
TGCGCCAGCAGTGATGGCGGGGGGACAGATACGCAGTATTTT
>NA|NA|TRBJ2-3|TRBV28|15
CASSLGQASTDTQYF
TGTGCCAGCAGTTTAGGGCAGGCGAGCACAGATACGCAGTATTTT
>NA|NA|TRBJ1-2|TRBV18|15
CASSPTGGANYGYTF
TGTGCCAGCTCACCGACGGGCGGGGCTAACTATGGCTACACCTTC
>once|NA|TRBJ1-2|TRBV7-9|11
CASSFQYGYTF
TGTGCCAGCAGCTTCCAATATGGCTACACCTTC
>once|TRBD1|TRBJ1-1|TRBV10-3|11
CAIRDRYEAFF
TGTGCCATCAGGGACAGGTATGAAGCTTTCTTT
>NA|NA|TRBJ1-2|TRBV30|11
CAWNAELSYTF
TGTGCCTGGAACGCGGAGTTAAGCTACACCTTC
>NA|TRBD1|TRBJ2-3|TRBV4-1|15
CASSQGGQGTDTQYF
TGCGCCAGCAGCCAAGGGGGACAGGGCACAGATACGCAGTATTTT
>NA|TRBD1|TRBJ2-1|TRBV5-6|13
CASSKTGSNEQFF
TGTGCCAGCAGCAAGACAGGGTCTAATGAGCAGTTCTTC
>few|TRBD1|TRBJ1-1|TRBV7-2|14
CASSLDNRGTEAFF
TGTGCCAGCAGCTTAGATAACAGGGGAACTGAAGCTTTCTTT
>NA|NA|TRBJ1-2|TRBV6-5|12
CATRQNLKGYTF
TGTGCCACCCGACAGAACCTCAAAGGCTACACCTTC
>NA|TRBD1|TRBJ2-7|TRBV7-2|13
CASSKGQPYEQYF
TGTGCCAGCAGCAAGGGACAGCCCTACGAGCAGTACTTC
>few|NA|TRBJ2-1|TRBV9|15
CASSVDLGSYNEQFF
TGTGCCAGCAGCGTAGATCTAGGATCTTACAATGAGCAGTTCTTC
>NA|TRBD2|TRBJ2-5|TRBV4-1|13
CASSQLRGETQYF
TGCGCCAGCAGCCAATTGCGGGGGGAGACCCAGTACTTC
>NA|NA|TRBJ1-1|TRBV11-3|12
CASSPSSTEAFF
TGTGCCAGCAGTCCGTCGTCCACTGAAGCTTTCTTT
>once|TRBD1|TRBJ1-4|TRBV7-2|15
CASRRRDSLNEKLFF
TGTGCCAGCAGGCGCCGGGACAGTTTGAATGAAAAACTGTTTTTT
>NA|NA|TRBJ2-5|TRBV11-3|12
CASAELQETQYF
TGTGCCAGCGCGGAACTCCAAGAGACCCAGTACTTC
>NA|TRBD2|TRBJ2-1|TRBV7-2|15
CASTPASGYYNEQFF
TGTGCCAGCACCCCGGCTAGCGGTTACTACAATGAGCAGTTCTTC
>NA|NA|TRBJ1-1|TRBV19|14
CASSTGRGNTEAFF
TGTGCCAGTAGCACAGGGAGGGGGAACACTGAAGCTTTCTTT
>NA|TRBD1|TRBJ1-2|TRBV28|14
CASSRATGGLGYTF
TGTGCCAGCAGCCGCGCTACAGGGGGCCTTGGCTACACCTTC
>NA|TRBD1|TRBJ1-2|TRBV4-2|18
CASSQDPGQGAVSYGYTF
TGTGCCAGCAGCCAAGATCCAGGACAGGGGGCCGTGAGCTATGGCTACACCTTC
>few|TRBD2|TRBJ2-7|TRBV7-9|15
CASSSLSGGSYEQYF
TGTGCCAGCAGCTCACTATCGGGAGGGTCCTACGAGCAGTACTTC
>NA|NA|TRBJ2-1|TRBV7-9|14
CASSSLNLHNEQFF
TGTGCCAGCAGCTCTTTGAATCTACACAATGAGCAGTTCTTC
>NA|NA|TRBJ2-2|TRBV5-1|15
CASSAGQIMAGELFF
TGCGCCAGCAGCGCGGGACAGATAATGGCCGGGGAGCTGTTTTTT
>NA|NA|TRBJ1-2|TRBV5-1|12
CASSPSNYGYTF
TGCGCCAGCAGCCCCTCTAACTATGGCTACACCTTC
>NA|NA|TRBJ2-1|TRBV2|11
CASSEQVEQFF
TGTGCCAGCAGTGAACAGGTAGAGCAGTTCTTC
>NA|TRBD1|TRBJ1-1|TRBV29-1|12
CSARQGAGRAFF
TGCAGCGCGAGACAGGGGGCTGGGAGAGCTTTCTTT
>NA|TRBD1|TRBJ1-2|TRBV24-1|15
CATSDLNRGRSGYTF
TGTGCCACCAGTGATTTAAACAGGGGGCGGAGTGGCTACACCTTC
>NA|NA|TRBJ1-2|TRBV7-9|16
CASSLSGAEANYGYTF
TGTGCCAGCAGCTTATCAGGGGCGGAAGCTAACTATGGCTACACCTTC
>NA|TRBD1|TRBJ1-1|TRBV7-2|14
CASSLLSGTVEAFF
TGTGCCAGCAGCTTACTCTCCGGGACAGTTGAAGCTTTCTTT
>NA|NA|TRBJ1-1|TRBV2|15
CASRYEGLSNTEAFF
TGTGCCAGCCGATACGAGGGACTGAGTAACACTGAAGCTTTCTTT
>NA|NA|TRBJ2-6|TRBV7-2|15
CASSLVRSGANVLTF
TGTGCCAGCAGCTTAGTTCGCTCTGGGGCCAACGTCCTGACTTTC
>NA|TRBD2|TRBJ2-1|TRBV7-9|16
CASSLGLAGTDNEQFF
TGTGCCAGCAGCTTAGGTCTAGCGGGGACCGACAATGAGCAGTTCTTC
>NA|TRBD1|TRBJ1-5|TRBV4-2|16
CASSQDLGQGGKPQHF
TGTGCCAGCAGCCAAGATCTAGGACAGGGAGGGAAGCCCCAGCATTTT
>few|NA|TRBJ1-2|TRBV7-8|17
CASSSHRLGDFIYGYTF
TGTGCCAGCAGCTCGCACCGACTAGGAGACTTCATCTATGGCTACACCTTC
>NA|TRBD1|TRBJ1-2|TRBV29-1|11
CSVGTGVGYTF
TGCAGCGTAGGGACAGGGGTTGGCTACACCTTC
>NA|NA|TRBJ1-6|TRBV6-6|16
CASSYPTTSLNSPLHF
TGTGCCAGCAGTTACCCTACTACAAGTCTCAATTCACCCCTCCACTTT
>NA|TRBD1|TRBJ1-2|TRBV27|17
CASSPRTPGQGSGGYTF
TGTGCCAGCAGTCCGCGAACTCCGGGACAGGGTTCTGGGGGCTACACCTTC
>NA|NA|TRBJ1-2|TRBV29-1|11
CSVDRDYGYTF
TGCAGCGTTGACAGGGACTATGGCTACACCTTC
>NA|TRBD2|TRBJ2-1|TRBV12-5|16
CASGLVPGRAYNEQFF
TGTGCTAGTGGTTTGGTACCCGGGAGGGCATACAATGAGCAGTTCTTC
>NA|NA|TRBJ2-3|TRBV6-5|15
CASSWRRASTDTQYF
TGTGCCAGCAGTTGGCGGAGGGCTAGCACAGATACGCAGTATTTT
>NA|TRBD2|TRBJ2-7|TRBV3-1/TRBV3-2|17
CASSQGYRTSGRYEQYF
TGTGCCAGCAGCCAAGGGTACCGGACTAGCGGGAGGTACGAGCAGTACTTC
>NA|NA|TRBJ1-4|TRBV27|13
CASSQTDKEKLFF
TGTGCCAGCAGCCAAACCGACAAGGAAAAACTGTTTTTT
>NA|TRBD1|TRBJ1-2|TRBV6-2/TRBV6-3|12
CASSRPGGGYTF
TGTGCCAGCAGTAGGCCAGGGGGAGGCTACACCTTC
>once|NA|TRBJ2-1|TRBV5-8|13
CASGHPGGNEQFF
TGTGCCAGCGGGCACCCCGGAGGCAATGAGCAGTTCTTC
>once|TRBD1|TRBJ1-2|TRBV6-2/TRBV6-3|15
CASSYFRGRHEGYTF
TGTGCCAGCAGTTACTTCAGGGGGCGCCATGAGGGCTACACCTTC
>once|TRBD1|TRBJ1-1|TRBV5-8|14
CASRKGQGDTEAFF
TGTGCCAGCAGGAAGGGACAGGGGGACACTGAAGCTTTCTTT
>NA|TRBD1|TRBJ1-2|TRBV7-9|15
CASSLGYNRGYGYTF
TGTGCCAGCAGCTTAGGGTATAACAGGGGTTATGGCTACACCTTC
>once|NA|TRBJ2-2|TRBV21-1|15
CASSKCGAHTGELFF
TGTGCCAGCAGCAAATGTGGGGCCCACACCGGGGAGCTGTTTTTT
>NA|NA|TRBJ2-7|TRBV4-2|13
CASSQVNGYEQYF
TGTGCCAGCAGCCAAGTGAACGGCTACGAGCAGTACTTC
>NA|TRBD1|TRBJ1-1|TRBV30|12
CAWKKTGSEAFF
TGTGCCTGGAAAAAGACAGGGAGTGAAGCTTTCTTT
>NA|NA|TRBJ2-3|TRBV5-8|17
CASSLEADSTSTDTQYF
TGTGCCAGCAGCTTGGAAGCCGACTCCACTAGCACAGATACGCAGTATTTT
>once|NA|TRBJ1-1|TRBV27|16
CASSSYVMGGNTEAFF
TGTGCCAGCAGTTCTTACGTTATGGGAGGGAACACTGAAGCTTTCTTT
>NA|NA|TRBJ1-5|TRBV30|12
CAWSGSNQPQHF
TGTGCCTGGAGCGGGAGCAATCAGCCCCAGCATTTT
>NA|NA|TRBJ2-1|TRBV12-3/TRBV12-4|12
CASRTQVNEQFF
TGTGCCAGCAGGACACAGGTCAATGAGCAGTTCTTC
>NA|NA|TRBJ1-1|TRBV19|13
CASVRGATAEAFF
TGTGCCAGTGTGCGGGGTGCGACGGCAGAAGCTTTCTTT